The subject of this entry is one T cell receptor beta chain. Its antigen is currently unknown. The source of the sample is a study of blood T cells in healthy people across ages. Study-wide results and limits: Comparison with aged donors showed that long-lived donors had more naive CD4+ cells and higher diversity. Donor CMV status, an unknown factor, possibly confounded changes in expanded clonotypes.

Through a sample-barcoded 5' primer and a J-beta primer mix, a second PCR was run for roughly 7 to 11 cycles. Every molecule of cDNA carried a tag from a template-switch adaptor with 12 random nucleotides. TCRdb passed the 5' RACE reads through MiXCR, listing each CDR3 protein once. The sample includes over 500,000 distinct CDR3 sequences, approximately 26% of them seen just once. This sample also belongs to another study, concerning T cells of mothers and their children. From that paper: No persistent microchimeric T cell clones were detected.

Sample: blood. The TCR comes from a boy aged 2 to 9 in good health.

The DNA for the CDR3 is TGCAGCGTCACAGGACGGATGAACACTGAAGCTTTCTTT. Residues: CSVTGRMNTEAFF. The gene calls are TRBV29-1 and TRBJ1-1; perhaps TRBD1 as D (5 bases). The CDR3 consists of 13 residues. V gave up 6 bases and J gave up 0 bases, with 11 bases separating them. The germline V gene encodes CDR1 SQVTM and CDR2 ANQGSEA.